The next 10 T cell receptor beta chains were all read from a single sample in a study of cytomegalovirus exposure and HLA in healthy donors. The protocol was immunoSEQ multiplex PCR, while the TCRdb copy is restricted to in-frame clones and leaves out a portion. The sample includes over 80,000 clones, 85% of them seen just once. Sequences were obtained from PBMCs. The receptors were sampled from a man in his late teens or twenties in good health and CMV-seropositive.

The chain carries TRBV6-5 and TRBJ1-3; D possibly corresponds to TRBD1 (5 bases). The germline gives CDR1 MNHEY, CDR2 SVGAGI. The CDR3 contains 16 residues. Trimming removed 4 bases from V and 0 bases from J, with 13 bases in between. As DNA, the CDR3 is TGTGCCAGCAGTTTAGGACAACTTGCCTCTGGAAACACCATATATTTT. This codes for CASSLGQLASGNTIYF.

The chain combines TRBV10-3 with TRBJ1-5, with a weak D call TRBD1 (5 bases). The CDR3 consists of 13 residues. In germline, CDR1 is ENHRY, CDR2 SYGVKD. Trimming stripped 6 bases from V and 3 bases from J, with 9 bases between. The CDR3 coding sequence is TGTGCCATCAGGGGGACTGACAATCAGCCCCAGCATTTT. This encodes CAIRGTDNQPQHF.

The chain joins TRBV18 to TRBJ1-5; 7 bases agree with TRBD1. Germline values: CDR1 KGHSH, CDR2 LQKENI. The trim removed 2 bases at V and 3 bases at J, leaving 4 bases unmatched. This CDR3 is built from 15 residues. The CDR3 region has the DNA TGTGCCAGCTCACCAACAGGGGCAGCCAATCAGCCCCAGCATTTT. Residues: CASSPTGAANQPQHF.

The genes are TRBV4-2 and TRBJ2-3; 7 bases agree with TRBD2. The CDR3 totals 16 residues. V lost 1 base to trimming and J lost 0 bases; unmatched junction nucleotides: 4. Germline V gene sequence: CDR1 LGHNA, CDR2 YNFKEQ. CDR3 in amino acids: CASSQVSGTSTDTQYF. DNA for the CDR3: TGTGCCAGCAGCCAAGTCAGCGGGACTAGCACAGATACGCAGTATTTT.

The CDR3, as DNA: TGTGCCAGCAGTTTACTAAACCTGGCTGGAAACACCATATATTTT. It codes for CASSLLNLAGNTIYF. V and J are TRBV28 and TRBJ1-3; D gene unclear. This CDR3 has 15 residues. Deletions cut 2 bases from V and 2 bases from J, with 10 bases between. Germline V gene lookup returns CDR1 MDHEN and CDR2 SYDVKM.

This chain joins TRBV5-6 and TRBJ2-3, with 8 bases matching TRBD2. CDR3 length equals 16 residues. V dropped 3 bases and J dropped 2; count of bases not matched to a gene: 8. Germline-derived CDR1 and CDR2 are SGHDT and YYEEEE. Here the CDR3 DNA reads TGTGCCAGCAGCTACCTCGTGACTAGCGACACAGATACGCAGTATTTT. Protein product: CASSYLVTSDTDTQYF.

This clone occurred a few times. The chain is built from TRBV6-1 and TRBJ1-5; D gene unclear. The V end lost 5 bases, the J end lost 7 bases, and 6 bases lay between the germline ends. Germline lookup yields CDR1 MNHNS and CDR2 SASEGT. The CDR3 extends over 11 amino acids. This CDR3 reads CASSSNQPQHF. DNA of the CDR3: TGTGCCAGCAGTTCTAACCAGCCCCAGCATTTT.

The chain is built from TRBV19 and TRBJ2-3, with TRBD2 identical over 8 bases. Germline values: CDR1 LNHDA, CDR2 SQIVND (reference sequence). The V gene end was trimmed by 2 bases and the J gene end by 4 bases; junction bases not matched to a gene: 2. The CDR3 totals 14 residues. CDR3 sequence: CASSIQAGADTQYF. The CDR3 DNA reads TGTGCCAGTAGTATACAAGCGGGAGCAGATACGCAGTATTTT. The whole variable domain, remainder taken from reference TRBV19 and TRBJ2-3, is DGGITQSPKYLFRKEGQNVTLSCEQNLNHDAMYWYRQDPGQGLRLIYYSQIVNDFQKGDIAEGYSVSREKKESFPLTVTSAQKNPTAFYLCASSIQAGADTQYFGPGTRLTVL.

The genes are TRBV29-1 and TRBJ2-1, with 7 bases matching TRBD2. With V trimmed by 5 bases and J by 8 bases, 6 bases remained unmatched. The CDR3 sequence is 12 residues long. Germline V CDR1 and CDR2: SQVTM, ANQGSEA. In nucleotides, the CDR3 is TGCAGCGTTCGTACTAGCGTTGATGAGCAGTTCTTC. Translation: CSVRTSVDEQFF.

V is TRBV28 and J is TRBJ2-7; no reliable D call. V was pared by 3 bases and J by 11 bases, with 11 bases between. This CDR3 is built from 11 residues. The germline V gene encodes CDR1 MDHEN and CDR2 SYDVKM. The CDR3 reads CASSFKAAEYF. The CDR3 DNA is TGTGCCAGCAGTTTTAAAGCCGCGGAGTACTTC.